This T cell receptor (beta chain) was recovered during a study of human CD8 memory T cell subsets. Broader study findings: According to Chao1 estimates, stem-like memory T cells seemed more diverse than precursor exhausted T cells were. Precursor exhausted T cells shared very few clonotypes with stem-like memory T cells.

UMI-labeled 5' RACE was used to make TCR beta libraries. Each CDR3 protein gets one entry in TCRdb, which reprocessed the 5' RACE reads and gives no DNA. Its table records 15,000 to 20,000 distinct CDR3 sequences. PBMC originated from healthy-donor buffy coats. Total CD8+ T cells were enriched by negative magnetic separation. Germline values: CDR1 LGHDT, CDR2 YNNKEL (reference sequence). CDR3 size: 14 residues. According to its frequency, this clonotype is medium-sized. Antigen specificity is unknown. This chain uses TRBV3-1 with TRBJ2-5; TCRdb reports TRBD2, a call that lacks DNA to check it against. The receptor was isolated from a human donor in good health. Sequenced: CD8+ T cells from PBMCs. Here the CDR3 reads CASSHEVEEETQYF.